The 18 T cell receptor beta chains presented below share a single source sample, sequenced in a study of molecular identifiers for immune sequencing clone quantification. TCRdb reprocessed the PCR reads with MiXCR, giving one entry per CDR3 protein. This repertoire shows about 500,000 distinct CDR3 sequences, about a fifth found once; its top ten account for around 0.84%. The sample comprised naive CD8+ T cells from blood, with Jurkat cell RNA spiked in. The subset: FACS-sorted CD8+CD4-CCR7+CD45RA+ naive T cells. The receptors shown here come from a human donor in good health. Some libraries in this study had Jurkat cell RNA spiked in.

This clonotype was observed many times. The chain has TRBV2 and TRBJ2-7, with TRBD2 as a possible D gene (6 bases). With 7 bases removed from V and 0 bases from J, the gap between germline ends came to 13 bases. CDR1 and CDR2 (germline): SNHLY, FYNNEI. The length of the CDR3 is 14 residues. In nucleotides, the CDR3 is TGTGCCAGCATCCCTAGCGCCCGCTCCTACGAGCAGTACTTC. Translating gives CASIPSARSYEQYF.

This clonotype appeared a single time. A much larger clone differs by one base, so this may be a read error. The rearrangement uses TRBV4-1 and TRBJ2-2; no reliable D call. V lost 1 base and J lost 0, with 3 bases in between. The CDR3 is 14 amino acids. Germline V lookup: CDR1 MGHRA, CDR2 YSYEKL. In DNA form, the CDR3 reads TGCGCCAGCAGCCAAGTTCCGAACACCGGGGAGCTGTTTTTT. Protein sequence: CASSQVPNTGELFF.

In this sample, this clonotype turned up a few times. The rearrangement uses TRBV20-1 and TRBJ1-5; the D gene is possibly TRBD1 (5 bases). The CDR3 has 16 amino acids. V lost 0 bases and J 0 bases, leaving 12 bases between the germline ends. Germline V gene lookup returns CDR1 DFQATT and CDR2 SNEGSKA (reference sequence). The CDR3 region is CSARDGGVGSNQPQHF. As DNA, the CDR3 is TGCAGTGCTAGAGATGGGGGAGTCGGTAGCAATCAGCCCCAGCATTTT.

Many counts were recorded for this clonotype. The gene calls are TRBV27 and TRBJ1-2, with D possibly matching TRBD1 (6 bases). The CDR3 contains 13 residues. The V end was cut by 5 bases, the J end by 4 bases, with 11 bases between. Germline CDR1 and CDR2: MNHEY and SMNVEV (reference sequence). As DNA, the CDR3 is TGTGCCAGCAGTCAAACGACAGGCTATGGCTACACCTTC. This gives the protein CASSQTTGYGYTF.

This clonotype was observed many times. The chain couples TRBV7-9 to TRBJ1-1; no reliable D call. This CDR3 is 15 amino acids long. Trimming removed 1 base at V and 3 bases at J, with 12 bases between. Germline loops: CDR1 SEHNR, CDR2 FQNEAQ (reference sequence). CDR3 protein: CASSLEDLPYTEAFF. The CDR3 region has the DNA TGTGCCAGCAGCTTAGAAGACTTGCCGTACACTGAAGCTTTCTTT. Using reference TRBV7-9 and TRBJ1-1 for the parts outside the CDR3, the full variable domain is DTGVSQNPRHKITKRGQNVTFRCDPISEHNRLYWYRQTLGQGPEFLTYFQNEAQLEKSRLLSDRFSAERPKGSFSTLEIQRTEQGDSAMYLCASSLEDLPYTEAFFGQGTRLTVV.

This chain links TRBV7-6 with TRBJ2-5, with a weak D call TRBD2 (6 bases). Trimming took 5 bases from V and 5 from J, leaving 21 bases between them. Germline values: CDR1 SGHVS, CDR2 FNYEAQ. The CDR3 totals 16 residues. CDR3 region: CASSGNSGLRAETQYF. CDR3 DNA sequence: TGTGCCAGCAGCGGAAACTCGGGACTTCGGGCGGAGACCCAGTACTTC.

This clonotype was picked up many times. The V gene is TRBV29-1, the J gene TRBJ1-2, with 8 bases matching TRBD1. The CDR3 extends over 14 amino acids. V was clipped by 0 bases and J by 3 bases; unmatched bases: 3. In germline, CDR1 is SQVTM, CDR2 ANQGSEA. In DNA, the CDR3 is TGCAGCGTTGAAGAGCCGGACAGGGACTATGGCTACACCTTC. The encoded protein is CSVEEPDRDYGYTF. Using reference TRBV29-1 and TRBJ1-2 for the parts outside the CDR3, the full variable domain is SAVISQKPSRDICQRGTSLTIQCQVDSQVTMMFWYRQQPGQSLTLIATANQGSEATYESGFVIDKFPISRPNLTFSTLTVSNMSPEDSSIYLCSVEEPDRDYGYTFGSGTRLTVV.

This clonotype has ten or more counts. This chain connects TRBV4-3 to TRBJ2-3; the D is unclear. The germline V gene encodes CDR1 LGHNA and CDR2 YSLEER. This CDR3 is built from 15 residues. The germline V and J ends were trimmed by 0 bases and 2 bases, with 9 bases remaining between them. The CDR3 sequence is CASSQDRSYTDTQYF. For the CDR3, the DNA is TGCGCCAGCAGCCAAGATCGGTCCTACACAGATACGCAGTATTTT.

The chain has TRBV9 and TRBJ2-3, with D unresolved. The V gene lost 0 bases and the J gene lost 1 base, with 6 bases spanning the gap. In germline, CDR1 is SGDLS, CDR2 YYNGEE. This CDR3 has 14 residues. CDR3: CASSVGLGTDTQYF. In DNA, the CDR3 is TGTGCCAGCAGCGTAGGCCTAGGCACAGATACGCAGTATTTT.

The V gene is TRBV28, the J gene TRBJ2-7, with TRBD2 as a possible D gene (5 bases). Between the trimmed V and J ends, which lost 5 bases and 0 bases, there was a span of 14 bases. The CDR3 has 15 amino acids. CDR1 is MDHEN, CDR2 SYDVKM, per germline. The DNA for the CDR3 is TGTGCCAGCAGTGAAAATCAAGGGAGCTCCTACGAGCAGTACTTC. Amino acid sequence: CASSENQGSSYEQYF.

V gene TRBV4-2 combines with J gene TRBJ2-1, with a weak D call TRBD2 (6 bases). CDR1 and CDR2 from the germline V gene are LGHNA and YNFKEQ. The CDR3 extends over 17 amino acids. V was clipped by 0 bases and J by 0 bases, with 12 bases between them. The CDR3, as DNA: TGTGCCAGCAGCCAAGATTATGGGGGGAGCTCCTACAATGAGCAGTTCTTC. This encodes CASSQDYGGSSYNEQFF.

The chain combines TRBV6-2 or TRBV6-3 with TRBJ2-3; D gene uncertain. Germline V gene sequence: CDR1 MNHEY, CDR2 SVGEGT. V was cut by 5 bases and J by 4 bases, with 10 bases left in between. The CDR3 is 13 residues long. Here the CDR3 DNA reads TGTGCCAGCAGTAGGATAAGGGCAGATACGCAGTATTTT. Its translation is CASSRIRADTQYF.

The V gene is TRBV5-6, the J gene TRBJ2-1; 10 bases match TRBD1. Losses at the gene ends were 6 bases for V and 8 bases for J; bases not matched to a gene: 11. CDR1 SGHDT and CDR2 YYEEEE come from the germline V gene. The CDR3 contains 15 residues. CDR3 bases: TGTGCCAGCAATTCCGGGACAGGGGCCGGCGATGAGCAGTTCTTC. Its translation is CASNSGTGAGDEQFF.

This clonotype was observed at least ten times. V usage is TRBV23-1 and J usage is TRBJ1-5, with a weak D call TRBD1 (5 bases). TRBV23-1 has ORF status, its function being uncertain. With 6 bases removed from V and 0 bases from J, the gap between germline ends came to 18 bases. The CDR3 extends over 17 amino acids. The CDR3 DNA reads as TGCGCCAGCAGACAAAAAAAAGGGGATTATAGCAATCAGCCCCAGCATTTT. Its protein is CASRQKKGDYSNQPQHF.

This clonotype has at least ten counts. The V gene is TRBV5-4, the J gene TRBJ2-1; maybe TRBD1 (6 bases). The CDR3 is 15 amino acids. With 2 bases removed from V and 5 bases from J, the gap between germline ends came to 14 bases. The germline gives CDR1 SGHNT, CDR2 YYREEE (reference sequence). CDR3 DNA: TGTGCCAGCAGCTTTGGGGGCTCGAGAGACAATGAGCAGTTCTTC. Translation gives CASSFGGSRDNEQFF. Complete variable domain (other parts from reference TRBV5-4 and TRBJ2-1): ETGVTQSPTHLIKTRGQQVTLRCSSQSGHNTVSWYQQALGQGPQFIFQYYREEENGRGNFPPRFSGLQFPNYSSELNVNALELDDSALYLCASSFGGSRDNEQFFGPGTRLTVL.

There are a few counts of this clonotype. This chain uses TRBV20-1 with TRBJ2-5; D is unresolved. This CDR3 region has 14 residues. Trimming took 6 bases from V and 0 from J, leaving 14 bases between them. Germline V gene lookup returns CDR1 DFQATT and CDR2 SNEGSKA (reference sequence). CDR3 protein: CSAQESSYQETQYF. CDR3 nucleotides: TGCAGTGCCCAAGAATCTTCGTACCAAGAGACCCAGTACTTC.

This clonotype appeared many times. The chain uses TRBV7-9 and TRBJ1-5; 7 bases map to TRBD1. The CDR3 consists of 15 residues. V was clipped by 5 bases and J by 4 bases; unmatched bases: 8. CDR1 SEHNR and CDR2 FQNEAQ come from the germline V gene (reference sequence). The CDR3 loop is CASSGDRDRNQPQHF. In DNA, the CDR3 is TGTGCCAGCAGCGGAGACCGGGACAGAAATCAGCCCCAGCATTTT.

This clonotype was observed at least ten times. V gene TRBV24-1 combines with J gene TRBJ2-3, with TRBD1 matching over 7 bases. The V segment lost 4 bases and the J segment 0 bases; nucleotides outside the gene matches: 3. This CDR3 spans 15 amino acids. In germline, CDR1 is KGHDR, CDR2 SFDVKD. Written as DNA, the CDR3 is TGTGCCACCAGTGAGTTGGGACAGAGCACAGATACGCAGTATTTT. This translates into CATSELGQSTDTQYF.